This T cell receptor (beta chain) stems from a study of Ad26.COV2.S vaccination and SARS-CoV-2 variants (dated by TCRdb to the early 2020s). For the study in its entirety: Donors in the vaccine arm were drawn from COV1001, a phase I-IIa trial of Ad26.COV2.S in healthy adults that was multicentre, randomized, double-blind and placebo-controlled. Dosing of Ad26.COV2.S was intramuscular, at either 5x10^10 or 1x10^11 viral particles, delivered as one shot or as two shots spaced 56 days apart. TCRbeta repertoire sequencing served as the tool for gauging how specific and how broad the SARS-CoV-2-reactive T cell receptors were following Ad26.COV2.S vaccination. A total of 32 samples were included in the TCR-sequenced set, comprising roughly 19 Ad26.COV2.S vaccine recipients, 5 placebo recipients and 8 SARS-CoV-2 convalescent individuals. Trial participants were randomized into five groups of five: low-dose or high-dose Ad26.COV2.S given once or twice, or placebo on both occasions. Investigators remained blinded to trial group allocation during experiments and outcome assessment.

V has 3 bases trimmed and J has 6 bases trimmed; junction bases matching no gene number 6. Per the germline V gene (reference sequence), MNHEY is the CDR1 and SMNVEV is the CDR2. Including the terminal cysteine and phenylalanine, the CDR3 comprises 16 residues. The retained sequence is limited to the CDR3, 48 bases, with the frame set at the first base. On the study overall, not on this receptor specifically: Spike-specific TCR breadth was higher in Ad26.COV2.S recipients than in placebo recipients (P = 0.0014). After vaccination, substantial breadth of spike-specific CD8+ and CD4+ T cell responses was reported. The authors noted that total T cell responses may have been underestimated by the TCR breadth and depth analyses. Comparable non-spike TCR breadth was observed between vaccine and placebo recipients, consistent with only spike being contained in the vaccine. The study was not powered for comparison of responses between vaccine doses or regimens.

Regarding this clone: The target of this receptor is not known. No base-level quality is on record; no much larger clone is a single base apart.

The sample's treatment or condition label, in plain terms: some 19 received Ad26.COV2.S at low or high dose, single or two shots; about 5 received placebo; per-sample allocation not given. For vaccine and placebo recipients, the sequenced repertoires came from samples collected on day 63 after the first injection. Cohort 1b enrolled some 25 adults aged 18-55 years at a single site in Boston, USA, between 29 July and 7 August 2020. Ad26.COV2.S was a replication-incompetent adenovirus type 26 vector expressing a prefusion-stabilized SARS-CoV-2 spike protein from the original Wuhan strain. TCRbeta CDR3 regions were sequenced with the immunoSEQ Assay. After extraction, genomic DNA underwent amplification by bias-controlled multiplex PCR, followed by high-throughput sequencing. Under the source paper's analysis protocol: To quantify the absolute abundance of each unique TCRbeta CDR3 region, sequences were collapsed and filtered. Usable DNA was measured by amplifying reference genes present in all nucleated cells, and TCRbeta template counts were normalized to that usable DNA to estimate T cell fraction. Repertoire TCRs were annotated as SARS-CoV-2-specific when V gene, CDR3 amino acid sequence and J gene were exactly matched to a known reactive TCR set. The reference SARS-CoV-2 TCR set came from MIRA and was filtered for enrichment in COVID-19-positive ImmuneCODE repertoires, removing public or cross-reactive TCRs. Drawing on the MIRA antigens, annotated TCRs were analysed further at the level of specific ORF or position within ORF. Depth was the summed frequency of annotated unique rearrangements, while breadth was defined as annotated unique rearrangements over total unique productive rearrangements. Two-sided Wilcoxon rank-sum tests were used to compare TCR breadth between groups. What TCRdb holds here is the immuneACCESS table cut down to in-frame rearrangements. Part of the clones is not present; checked against another copy, under half of the missing clones reflect an unresolved V gene, and the others are unexplained. V and J calls and clone size are those listed in that table; D and trimming were worked out from the DNA. This sample gives some 350,000 clones in total; 70% to 90% of them show up just once. The ten top clones hold 2.5% to 3.5% of the sample.

The sequence came from a person between 18 and 60 years old who received the Ad26.COV2.S COVID-19 vaccine or a placebo. The chain uses TRBV27 and TRBJ2-2; 11 central bases correspond to TRBD2. The sequencing here drew on peripheral blood, taken in a trial of Ad26.COV2.S vaccine versus placebo. The DNA sequence is as follows: TGTGCCAGCAGTTTTTTAGCGGGAGGGCCGTCCGGGGAGCTGTTTTTT. Its protein product is CASSFLAGGPSGELFF.